These 19 T cell receptor beta chains came from one sample sequenced in a study of cytomegalovirus exposure and HLA in healthy donors. This PCR relied on a set of 60 Vbeta primers and 13 Jbeta primers. The repertoire was sequenced with immunoSEQ multiplex PCR; TCRdb's copy has only in-frame clones and lacks some. The data hold about 110,000 clones, with approximately 84% observed a single time. Sequencing was done on a sample of PBMCs. The receptors come from a man between 25 and 39 years old in good health and CMV-seronegative.

The table lists this clone with a few counts. V gene TRBV10-3 combines with J gene TRBJ2-2, with 7 nucleotides matching TRBD1. The germline gives CDR1 ENHRY, CDR2 SYGVKD. The V segment lost 6 bases and the J segment 7 bases; nucleotides outside the gene matches: 5. The CDR3 length is 13 residues. The CDR3 protein is CAIRGAGGGELFF. The DNA for the CDR3 is TGTGCCATCAGAGGGGCAGGGGGCGGGGAGCTGTTTTTT.

The V and J genes are TRBV5-1 and TRBJ1-2; 7 bases align to TRBD1. Germline V gene data show CDR1 as SGHRS and CDR2 as YFSETQ. This CDR3 has 15 residues. J lost 4 bases, V lost 0 bases, and 6 bases had no gene match. CDR3 coding DNA: TGCGCCAGCAGCTTGGCAGCGACAGGGATCTATGGCTACACCTTC. Translating it yields CASSLAATGIYGYTF. Full variable domain (outside the CDR3, taken from reference TRBV5-1 and TRBJ1-2): KAGVTQTPRYLIKTRGQQVTLSCSPISGHRSVSWYQQTPGQGLQFLFEYFSETQRNKGNFPGRFSGRQFSNSRSEMNVSTLELGDSALYLCASSLAATGIYGYTFGSGTRLTVV.

The chain joins TRBV9 to TRBJ2-3; 13 bases are a match to TRBD2. Germline V gene data show CDR1 as SGDLS and CDR2 as YYNGEE. The CDR3 contains 16 residues. J was trimmed by 4 bases and V by 4 bases; bases with no gene match: 6. The CDR3 here is CASSSLAGGPADTQYF. The CDR3 DNA reads as TGTGCCAGCAGCTCACTAGCGGGAGGGCCCGCAGATACGCAGTATTTT. The full variable domain, rest sourced from reference TRBV9 and TRBJ2-3, is DSGVTQTPKHLITATGQRVTLRCSPRSGDLSVYWYQQSLDQGLQFLIQYYNGEERAKGNILERFSAQQFPDLHSELNLSSLELGDSALYFCASSSLAGGPADTQYFGPGTRLTVL.

The V call is TRBV6-6, the J call TRBJ2-7, with unresolved D. CDR1 and CDR2 from the germline V gene are MNHNY and SVGAGI (reference sequence). This CDR3 has 11 residues. V shed 2 bases and J shed 6 bases, with 5 bases lying between them. The CDR3 here is CASSYRAEQYF. The CDR3 region has the DNA TGTGCCAGCAGTTACCGAGCCGAGCAGTACTTC.

The sample holds one count of this clone. DNA for the CDR3: TGTGCCAGCAGTACCCGGCCAGCGGGGGCCACAGATACGCAGTATTTT. It is translated as CASSTRPAGATDTQYF. The chain employs TRBV12-1 and TRBJ2-3; no DNA check was done on the table's D call, TRBD2. TRBV12-1 is an annotated pseudogene. There are 16 residues in the CDR3.

The CDR3 nucleotides read TGTGCTAGTGGGTGGACAGGCCCTCTCGGCTATGGCTACACCTTC. Amino acids: CASGWTGPLGYGYTF. The genes are TRBV12-5 and TRBJ1-2, with TRBD1 matching 7 bases. V was pared by 6 bases and J by 4 bases, with 11 bases of the junction left unmatched. The CDR3 loop spans 15 amino acids. Germline V gene data show CDR1 as LGHNT and CDR2 as FRNRAP.

V and J are TRBV28 and TRBJ1-2; D call uncertain. The CDR3 sequence is 13 residues long. Germline values: CDR1 MDHEN, CDR2 SYDVKM. The germline V and J ends were trimmed by 4 bases and 0 bases, with 6 bases remaining between them. DNA for the CDR3: TGTGCCAGCAGTTCCGGGTCTAACTATGGCTACACCTTC. Encoded protein: CASSSGSNYGYTF.

The chain combines TRBV10-1 with TRBJ1-2, with D maybe TRBD1 (5 bases). The V end lost 6 bases, the J end lost 4 bases, and 9 bases lay between the germline ends. From germline, CDR1 is WNHNN and CDR2 SYGVQD (reference sequence). The CDR3 has 12 residues. CDR3 sequence: CASRTECYGYTF. CDR3 DNA sequence: TGCGCCAGCAGGACAGAATGCTATGGCTACACCTTC.

Points on this clone: Other DNA sequences in this specimen translate into the identical CDR3. The chain recombines TRBV6-5 with TRBJ1-2; D possibly corresponds to TRBD1 (5 bases). Trimming took off 5 bases at V and 2 bases at J, with 9 bases between the two ends. Germline CDR1 reads MNHEY; CDR2 reads SVGAGI. The CDR3 is made up of 13 amino acids. The CDR3 is CASSLQGNYGYTF. As DNA, the CDR3 is TGTGCCAGCAGTCTCCAGGGCAACTATGGCTACACCTTC.

J is TRBJ1-5 and V is TRBV13; D is perhaps TRBD1 (5 bases). Trimming cost V 3 bases and J 0 bases, with 9 bases left between them. This CDR3 region has 15 residues. Germline CDR1 reads PRHDT; CDR2 reads FYEKMQ (reference sequence). The CDR3 here is CASSFGHPSNQPQHF. In DNA, the CDR3 is TGTGCCAGCAGCTTCGGACACCCTAGCAATCAGCCCCAGCATTTT.

The rearrangement uses TRBV28 and TRBJ2-1, with D perhaps matching TRBD2 (6 bases). Trimming left V 4 bases short and J 8 bases short, with 15 bases between. Per germline, CDR1 MDHEN and CDR2 SYDVKM. The CDR3 consists of 14 residues. The CDR3 region has the DNA TGTGCCAGCAGTTCGGGACTGCCTAGGGATGAGCAGTTCTTC. It codes for CASSSGLPRDEQFF. The variable domain in full, with the rest retrieved from reference TRBV28 and TRBJ2-1, is DVKVTQSSRYLVKRTGEKVFLECVQDMDHENMFWYRQDPGLGLRLIYFSYDVKMKEKGDIPEGYSVSREKKERFSLILESASTNQTSMYLCASSSGLPRDEQFFGPGTRLTVL.

The chain employs TRBV29-1 and TRBJ2-5; the match to TRBD2 covers 10 bases. CDR3 length: 14 amino acids. V gave up 2 bases and J gave up 4 bases; unmatched junction bases: 4. Germline CDR1 is SQVTM and CDR2 is ANQGSEA. The CDR3 coding sequence is TGCAGCGTTGAAAGTAGCGGGAGGCCAGAGACCCAGTACTTC. It codes for CSVESSGRPETQYF.

In nucleotides, the CDR3 is TGTGCCAGCAGCGTAGAGAACTTGGCGGGGGAGACCCAGTACTTC. Amino acids: CASSVENLAGETQYF. The V and J genes are TRBV9 and TRBJ2-5, with a tentative D call TRBD2 (6 bases). The germline V and J ends were trimmed by 0 bases and 5 bases, with 14 bases remaining between them. In germline, CDR1 is SGDLS, CDR2 YYNGEE. This CDR3 spans 15 amino acids.

V usage is TRBV27 and J usage is TRBJ1-5; D is uncertain. This CDR3 has 14 amino acids. Per germline, CDR1 MNHEY and CDR2 SMNVEV (reference sequence). Trimming shortened V by 5 bases and J by 1 base, and 9 bases separated the two germline ends. CDR3 coding DNA: TGTGCCAGCAGTCCCACGGGGAGCAATCAGCCCCAGCATTTT. It encodes CASSPTGSNQPQHF.

This chain uses TRBV18 with TRBJ1-5, with D maybe TRBD1 (6 bases). CDR3 size: 13 residues. Germline CDR1 and CDR2: KGHSH and LQKENI. Trimming removed 6 bases at V and 4 bases at J, with 10 bases between. CDR3 nucleotides: TGTGCCAGCTCGCCGGACAGAAATCAGCCCCAGCATTTT. Translating gives CASSPDRNQPQHF.

This clone was seen just once. The chain combines TRBV6-5 with TRBJ2-7, with D hard to call. The CDR3 has 13 amino acids. Trimming left V 5 bases short and J 3 bases short, with 11 bases between. CDR1 and CDR2 from the germline V gene are MNHEY and SVGAGI. The chain's CDR3 is CASSHVYDYEQYF. Written as DNA, the CDR3 is TGTGCCAGCAGTCATGTCTACGACTACGAGCAGTACTTC.

This clone appeared a few times. This sequence joins TRBV27 and TRBJ2-7; D not certain. V was trimmed by 2 bases and J by 1 base, leaving 6 bases between them. Per germline, CDR1 MNHEY and CDR2 SMNVEV (reference sequence). CDR3 length equals 13 residues. CDR3 loop: CASSLTMSYEQYF. The CDR3 DNA reads TGTGCCAGCAGTTTAACAATGTCCTACGAGCAGTACTTC.

The chain is built from TRBV7-9 and TRBJ2-1, with a weak D call TRBD2 (6 bases). V lost 4 bases, J lost 12 bases, and 19 bases lay in between. There are 14 residues in the CDR3. Germline-derived CDR1 and CDR2 are SEHNR and FQNEAQ (reference sequence). CDR3 in DNA: TGTGCCAGCAGCTCCTCCCCCCCGCCGGGACTGCAGTTCTTC. Translated: CASSSSPPPGLQFF.

The V call is TRBV5-1, the J call TRBJ2-6, with D hard to call. This CDR3 is built from 17 residues. Germline V gives CDR1 SGHRS, CDR2 YFSETQ. The V gene lost 4 bases and the J gene lost 0 bases, with 14 bases spanning the gap. The CDR3 DNA reads as TGCGCCAGCAGCCCCCCCGACACCCACTCTGGGGCCAACGTCCTGACTTTC. Its protein product is CASSPPDTHSGANVLTF.